Detailed here is one T cell receptor (beta chain). Its antigen remains unidentified. Germline loops: CDR1 SEHNR, CDR2 FQNEAQ (reference sequence). The length of the CDR3 is 15 residues. V lost 7 bases and J lost 0; bases outside the gene matches: 4. This specimen belongs to a study of siplizumab effects on memory and regulatory T cells. Study conclusions and caveats: The diversity of naive T cells seemed greater than that of memory cells, and their alloresponse contribution seemed major. Siplizumab, the agent tested, significantly reduced alloreactive sequences traceable to unstimulated CD4+ memory cells. Whether the proliferating Tregs (from siplizumab cultures) were suppressive was not confirmed. Unstimulated subsets captured only a minor fraction of alloreactive clones.

The table came from immunoSEQ multiplex PCR; TCRdb's copy has only in-frame clones and leaves some out. This sample has about 50,000 clones; over 85% occur once, and the top ten carry under 20%. The TCR sequence derives from a human donor in good health. V usage is TRBV7-9 and J usage is TRBJ2-2; 8 bases align to TRBD1. The material sequenced was CD8+ T cells sorted from blood. The CDR3 sequence is CASNEQGANTGELFF. The CDR3 nucleotides read TGTGCCAGCAACGAACAGGGGGCGAACACCGGGGAGCTGTTTTTT.